This section outlines one T cell receptor beta chain sequence together with its context. The data were produced by immunoSEQ multiplex PCR, yet TCRdb's version contains in-frame clones alone and is incomplete. In the table there are 240,000 or so clones, more than 80% of which are singletons. The CDR3 loop spans 11 amino acids. Trimming left V 9 bases short and J 3 bases short, with 8 bases between. Germline V CDR1 and CDR2: SNHLY, FYNNEI. The age range of participants was about 18 to 95 years, with residence in more than 20 US areas. Clinical history as reported by participants underpinned cohort assignment. The data were obtained in a study of blood T cell repertoires in COVID-19. Across the whole study: From T cells, B-cell-depleted T cells, or PBMCs came the material, which was cDNA or gDNA.

The source of this sequence is a man between 50 and 59 years old who had been exposed to COVID-19. The chain is built from TRBV2 and TRBJ1-1; D gene unclear. What was sequenced was PBMCs or T cells enriched from blood (not recorded which). The CDR3 region is CASTVYTEAFF. For the CDR3, the DNA is TGTGCCAGTACGGTTTACACTGAAGCTTTCTTT.